A selection of T cell receptor beta chains follows, all from one sample in a study of shared clonotypes between healthy human individuals. Repertoires were generated with immunoSEQ multiplex PCR, while TCRdb's copy carries only in-frame clones and drops some. The table has about a million clones, about 80% seen once. The specimen sequenced was memory CD4+ T cells sorted from blood. Receptor source: a man between 18 and 35 years old in good health. The CDR3 runs from the conserved cysteine through the conserved F or W. The D gene is left open where the match is weak. Only some rows state a clone size, as once, few, many or a class for expanded clones.

TRBJ1-3	14	once	TRBV4-3	.	TGCGCCAGCAGCCAAGGGCGCTCTGGAAACACCATATATTTT	CASSQGRSGNTIYF
TRBJ1-2	13	few	TRBV10-3	.	TGTGCCATCAGTGTTAACGTCTTGGATGGCTACACCTTC	CAISVNVLDGYTF
TRBJ2-5	13	.	TRBV4-1	.	TGCGCCAGCAGTAAGACGGCAGGGGAGACCCAGTACTTC	CASSKTAGETQYF
TRBJ2-1	15	.	TRBV28	.	TGTGCCAGCAGTTCCAGGGGCGGGGCCTACAATGAGCAGTTCTTC	CASSSRGGAYNEQFF
TRBJ1-4	15	few	TRBV5-4	.	TGTGCCAGCAGCCCGGGGGGGGCAGGGGCGGAAAAACTGTTTTTT	CASSPGGAGAEKLFF
TRBJ1-1	15	.	TRBV28	.	TGTGCCAGCAGTTTGGCGTGGGCGGGGGACACTGAAGCTTTCTTT	CASSLAWAGDTEAFF
TRBJ2-7	16	.	TRBV18	.	TGTGCCAGCTCACCACCGAGGGGGGACGGTTCCCTCGAGCAGTACTTC	CASSPPRGDGSLEQYF
TRBJ1-2	15	.	TRBV9	.	TGTGCCAGCAGCGTAGATCCTGGGAACAACTATGGCTACACCTTC	CASSVDPGNNYGYTF
TRBJ2-5	15	few	TRBV18	.	TGTGCCAGCTCACGGTTAGGAACGGAACAAGAGACCCAGTACTTC	CASSRLGTEQETQYF
TRBJ2-3	12	few	TRBV2	.	TGTGCCAGCACCAAGGCCACAGATACGCAGTATTTT	CASTKATDTQYF
TRBJ2-7	15	.	TRBV27	.	TGTGCCAGCAGTTTAGGTCGGGGGAGCTCCTACGAGCAGTACTTC	CASSLGRGSSYEQYF
TRBJ1-4	16	.	TRBV7-2	.	TGTGCCAGCAGCTTGTATTGGATAGGAACTAATGAAAAACTGTTTTTT	CASSLYWIGTNEKLFF
TRBJ1-4	12	.	TRBV30	.	TGTGCCTGGAGCGTATATAGTGAAAAACTGTTTTTT	CAWSVYSEKLFF
TRBJ1-1	14	.	TRBV19	.	TGTGCCAGTAGTAGGTCGGTTATGAACACTGAAGCTTTCTTT	CASSRSVMNTEAFF
TRBJ2-7	12	.	TRBV29-1	.	TGCAGCGTTGTGCAGGGTGGGTACGAGCAGTACTTC	CSVVQGGYEQYF
TRBJ2-7	13	.	TRBV30	.	TGTGCCGCCCACTCTGGGCTAGTAGACGAGCAGTACTTC	CAAHSGLVDEQYF
TRBJ2-7	16	.	TRBV11-2	TRBD1	TGTGCCAGCAGCTTCCAGGGGGCTAGGGACTCCTACGAGCAGTACTTC	CASSFQGARDSYEQYF
TRBJ1-2	14	.	TRBV30	.	TGTGCCTGGAGGTTACAGGGAAGTGCCTATGGCTACACCTTC	CAWRLQGSAYGYTF
TRBJ2-7	11	few	TRBV5-1	.	TGCGCCAGCAGCGGGGACTACGAGCAGTACTTC	CASSGDYEQYF
TRBJ2-2	15	many	TRBV4-2	TRBD1	TGTGCCAGCAGCCGCCACAGGGGGGAGATCGGGGAGCTGTTTTTT	CASSRHRGEIGELFF
TRBJ2-7	16	.	TRBV27	.	TGTGCCAGCAGCTACCGTGCGACTAGTAAAGCCTACGAGCAGTACTTC	CASSYRATSKAYEQYF
TRBJ2-1	14	.	TRBV27	TRBD2	TGTGCCAGCAGTTTACGGGGGGGGCCCGCTGAGCAGTTCTTC	CASSLRGGPAEQFF